These 4 T cell receptor beta chains originate from one sample sequenced in a study of T cell repertoires in cytomegalovirus infection. One entry per CDR3 protein, called by TCRdb with MiXCR from the reads. The sample lists about 530,000 distinct CDR3 sequences, around 27% seen once, with roughly 13% in the top ten. Sequenced input: PBMCs. Receptors were obtained from a human donor in good health (CMV status not recorded). Some clones in this sample may be carry-over from other donors' samples.

Only a few counts were recorded for this clonotype. V gene TRBV7-2 combines with J gene TRBJ1-1; no clear D. The germline V and J ends were trimmed by 5 bases and 1 base, with 14 bases remaining between them. This CDR3 has 15 residues. CDR1 and CDR2 (germline): SGHTA, FQGNSA. Here the CDR3 reads CASSRNGAPNTEAFF. As DNA, the CDR3 is TGTGCCAGCAGCCGTAACGGTGCTCCGAACACTGAAGCTTTCTTT.

This sequence joins TRBV5-4 and TRBJ2-5, with TRBD1 matching over 8 bases. The CDR3 is 14 residues long. J lost 4 bases, V lost 4 bases, and 6 bases had no gene match. CDR1 is SGHNT, CDR2 YYREEE, per germline (reference sequence). The chain's CDR3 is CASSEGQGPETQYF. CDR3 DNA sequence: TGTGCCAGCAGCGAAGGACAGGGCCCAGAGACCCAGTACTTC. Full variable domain (missing parts from reference TRBV5-4 and TRBJ2-5): ETGVTQSPTHLIKTRGQQVTLRCSSQSGHNTVSWYQQALGQGPQFIFQYYREEENGRGNFPPRFSGLQFPNYSSELNVNALELDDSALYLCASSEGQGPETQYFGPGTRLLVL.

The chain carries TRBV28 and TRBJ1-5; 7 bases fit TRBD1. The CDR3 loop spans 14 amino acids. The V gene's germline CDR1 is MDHEN and CDR2 SYDVKM. V trimming: 5 bases; J trimming: 3 bases; junction bases outside the gene matches: 4. DNA for the CDR3: TGTGCCAGCAGTAACACAGGGGACAATCAGCCCCAGCATTTT. It is translated as CASSNTGDNQPQHF.

In its sample, this clonotype was seen a few times. Here the CDR3 reads CASSTGIGLAGKEQYF. In nucleotides, the CDR3 is TGTGCCAGCAGTACGGGAATAGGACTAGCGGGTAAAGAGCAGTACTTC. The chain recombines TRBV6-2 or TRBV6-3 with TRBJ2-7; 11 nucleotides match TRBD2. Trimming took 5 bases from V and 7 from J; bases not matched to a gene: 13. The V gene's germline CDR1 is MNHEY and CDR2 SVGEGT. CDR3 size: 16 residues.